Listed below are T cell receptor beta chains from one sample, sequenced in a study of CD8+CD57+ T cells in acquired aplastic anemia. TCRdb independently ran MiXCR on the reads; one entry per CDR3 protein. Of around 21,000 distinct CDR3 sequences in the sample, under 40% were seen once. Sample: CD8+CD57+ T cells sorted from PBMCs. Receptors were obtained from a human donor with aplastic anemia. Each CDR3 is given with its conserved first and last residue. A row's size may be missing; if present it is once, few, many or a size class.

.	TRBV7-9	TRBJ2-3	CASARTGGTDTQYF
.	TRBV3-1	TRBJ1-2	CASSQDAGLDGYTF
.	TRBV7-9	TRBJ2-1	CASSKGQSLYNEQFF
many	TRBV12-3/TRBV12-4	TRBJ2-7	CASSHIKQGVYEQYF
.	TRBV4-3	TRBJ2-5	CASSQDAGLETQYF
once	TRBV3-1	TRBJ2-3	CASSPSGRGADTQYF
.	TRBV20-1	TRBJ1-4	CSATRDRAEEKLFF
.	TRBV10-1	TRBJ2-3	CASSAAGGGRDTQYF
few	TRBV20-1	TRBJ1-2	CSAPSAPFGGYTF
.	TRBV12-5	TRBJ2-1	CASGLGNEQFF
few	TRBV19	TRBJ2-7	CASSITSAAYEQYF
.	TRBV7-9	TRBJ1-3	CASSHFRGDTIYF
.	TRBV5-4	TRBJ2-7	CASSRGREQYF
.	TRBV7-4	TRBJ2-2	CASSRGIGTSGSSVGELFF
few	TRBV15	TRBJ1-2	CATSKGGRQGGDGYTF
few	TRBV28	TRBJ2-7	CASSLSPPGEQYF
.	TRBV4-2	TRBJ1-2	CASSQDRRYGYTF
.	TRBV3-1	TRBJ2-3	CASSRLDSATDTQYF